The following is a TCR beta chain sequence with its context. The data derive from a study of shared clonotypes between healthy human individuals. The CDR3 contains 13 residues. With V trimmed by 8 bases and J by 0 bases, 3 bases remained unmatched. CDR1 and CDR2 from the germline V gene are SEHNR and FQNEAQ (reference sequence). Sequenced by immunoSEQ multiplex PCR; TCRdb stores in-frame clones only, minus some. The table shows hundreds of thousands of clones, with around 96% occurring only once. Naive CD8 cells were CD45RO-negative, positively selected for CCR7, excluding terminally differentiated effector memory CD45RA+ cells.

The sequencing input was naive CD8+ T cells sorted from blood. This sequence was found in a woman aged 25 to 45 in good health. The chain is built from TRBV7-9 and TRBJ2-5; 7 bases line up with TRBD1. The CDR3 sequence is CASSGQHQETQYF. The CDR3 nucleotides read TGTGCCAGCTCGGGACAGCACCAAGAGACCCAGTACTTC.